This T cell receptor beta chain is drawn from a study of T cells in Graves' hyperthyroidism and ophthalmopathy. At the level of the study: The authors collected peripheral blood at initial diagnosis, before any treatment.

CDR3 length: 13 residues. V was clipped by 5 bases and J by 3 bases, with 10 bases between them. Germline CDR1 LGHDT, CDR2 YNNKEL (reference sequence). Ten or more counts support this clonotype. RNA transcripts yielded amplified TCR beta CDR3 regions. The HTBI primer set served for first-round RT-PCR of the TCR CDR3. TCRdb reprocessed the multiplex PCR reads via MiXCR and lists one record per CDR3 protein. The sample consists of approximately 590,000 distinct CDR3 sequences, about 15% of them appearing once. When ophthalmopathy did not progress within 18 months, Graves' hyperthyroidism was considered stable. Patients aged 18 to 65 had newly diagnosed hyperthyroidism that had lasted under 2 months. Thyroid ultrasound and orbital computed tomography, with clinical symptoms and serum thyroxine and TRAb, informed diagnoses.

Sequencing was done on a sample of blood. This chain joins TRBV3-1 and TRBJ1-1; no reliable D call. The clonotype originates from a woman aged 25 to 45 with Graves' hyperthyroidism. The CDR3 DNA follows: TGTGCCAGCAGCGCGGGAACTTACACTGAAGCTTTCTTT. It encodes CASSAGTYTEAFF.